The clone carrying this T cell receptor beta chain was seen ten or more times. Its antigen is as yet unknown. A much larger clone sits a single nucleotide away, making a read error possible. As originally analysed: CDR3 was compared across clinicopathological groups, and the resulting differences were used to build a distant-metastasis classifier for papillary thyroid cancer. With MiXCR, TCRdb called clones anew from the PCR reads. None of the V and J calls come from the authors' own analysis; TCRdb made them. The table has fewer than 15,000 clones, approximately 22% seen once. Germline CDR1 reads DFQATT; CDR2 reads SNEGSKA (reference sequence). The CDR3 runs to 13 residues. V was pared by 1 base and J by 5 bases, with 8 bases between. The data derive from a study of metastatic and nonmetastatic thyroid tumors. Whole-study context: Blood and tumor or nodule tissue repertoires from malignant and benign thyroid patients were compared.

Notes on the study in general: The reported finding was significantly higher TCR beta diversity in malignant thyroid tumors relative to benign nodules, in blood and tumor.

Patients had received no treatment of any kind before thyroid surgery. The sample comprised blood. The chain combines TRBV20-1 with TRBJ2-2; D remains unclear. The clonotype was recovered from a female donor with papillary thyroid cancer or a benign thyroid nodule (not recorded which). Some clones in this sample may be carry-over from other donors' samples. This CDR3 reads CSARGGRTGELFF. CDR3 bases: TGCAGTGCTAGAGGTGGCAGAACCGGGGAGCTGTTTTTT.